This T cell receptor beta chain stems from a study of blood T cell repertoires in COVID-19. For the study at large: Material from acute and convalescent COVID-19 was sourced from the United States, Italy and Spain. Nucleic acid was either cDNA or gDNA, and it came from T cells, B-cell-depleted T cells, or PBMCs.

The repertoire was sequenced with immunoSEQ multiplex PCR; TCRdb's copy has only in-frame clones and lacks some. The sample lists some 270,000 clones, roughly 88% occurring once. The germline CDR1 and CDR2 sequences are SGHKS and YYEKEE (reference sequence). This CDR3 has 16 residues. V trimming: 0 bases; J trimming: 7 bases; junction bases outside the gene matches: 7. This receptor was identified in a human donor with COVID-19, enrolled during active disease. The donor label of this sample is uncertain. The V and J genes are TRBV5-5 and TRBJ1-4; 9 nucleotides agree with TRBD1. The sample consisted of peripheral blood. The CDR3 is CASSLEGTGTGEKLFF. CDR3 sequence (DNA): TGTGCCAGCAGCTTGGAGGGGACAGGGACGGGTGAAAAACTGTTTTTT.